Listed below are T cell receptor beta chains from one sample, sequenced in a study of T cell repertoires in cytomegalovirus infection. A single record per CDR3 protein comes from TCRdb applying MiXCR to the reads. The sample lists tens of thousands of distinct CDR3 sequences; 3% to 4.5% were seen once. The specimen sequenced was PBMCs. The receptors derive from a human donor in good health (CMV status not recorded). Some clones in this sample may be carry-over from other donors' samples. The CDR3 runs from the conserved cysteine through the conserved F or W. The D gene is left open where the match is weak.

j_call: TRBJ1-2; d_call: -; v_call: TRBV6-5; cdr3_aa: CASSSETAIGLGGYTF
j_call: TRBJ2-7; d_call: TRBD2; v_call: TRBV12-3/TRBV12-4; cdr3_aa: CASSLMGGEQYF
j_call: TRBJ2-1; d_call: TRBD2; v_call: TRBV7-8; cdr3_aa: CASSLYSGGDSYNEQFF
j_call: TRBJ2-4; d_call: TRBD2; v_call: TRBV7-2; cdr3_aa: CASGPGGLAVNIQYF
j_call: TRBJ2-1; d_call: -; v_call: TRBV7-3; cdr3_aa: CASSPGPSSYNEQFF
j_call: TRBJ2-3; d_call: TRBD2; v_call: TRBV7-9; cdr3_aa: CASSSWREVLTDTQYF
j_call: TRBJ2-3; d_call: TRBD1; v_call: TRBV29-1; cdr3_aa: CSVGPGQVADTQYF
j_call: TRBJ2-2; d_call: -; v_call: TRBV6-1; cdr3_aa: CASSHLGTSAGELFF
j_call: TRBJ2-3; d_call: TRBD2; v_call: TRBV4-1; cdr3_aa: CASSLVGIAGGRDTQYF
j_call: TRBJ2-5; d_call: -; v_call: TRBV7-2; cdr3_aa: CASSPPGNREVETQYF
j_call: TRBJ2-5; d_call: TRBD1; v_call: TRBV28; cdr3_aa: CASSAAVTGGETQYF